The 26 T cell receptor beta chains below were found in one sample sequenced in a study of blood T cell repertoires in COVID-19. Assay used: immunoSEQ multiplex PCR; TCRdb lists only in-frame clones, some missing. Among 80,000 to 100,000 clones listed, 85% to 90% were seen once. The sample comprised peripheral blood. The source of these receptors is a woman aged 60-75 years in a cohort sampled during active or convalescent COVID-19.

This chain links TRBV6-5 with TRBJ2-7; 10 bases align to TRBD1. There are 15 residues in the CDR3. CDR1 MNHEY and CDR2 SVGAGI come from the germline V gene. V lost 5 bases, J lost 2 bases, and 6 bases stayed unmatched. CDR3 residues: CASSPDRGQTYEQYF. CDR3 DNA: TGTGCCAGCAGTCCCGACAGGGGGCAAACCTACGAGCAGTACTTC.

As DNA, the CDR3 is TGTGCCAGCAGCCCGGTCATACTCCGCGATCAGCCCCAGCATTTT. Translating gives CASSPVILRDQPQHF. The J gene is TRBJ1-5, the V gene TRBV5-5, with D unclear. There are 15 residues in the CDR3. V lost 4 bases, J lost 5 bases, and 16 bases lay in between. In germline, CDR1 is SGHKS, CDR2 YYEKEE (reference sequence).

The CDR3 protein is CASKPGLNTEAFF. CDR3 nucleotides: TGTGCCAGCAAGCCAGGGTTAAACACTGAAGCTTTCTTT. This sequence joins TRBV28 and TRBJ1-1; D is possibly TRBD1 (5 bases). CDR3 size: 13 residues. The germline V gene encodes CDR1 MDHEN and CDR2 SYDVKM. V was pared by 7 bases and J by 2 bases, with 11 bases between.

The chain has TRBV5-6 and TRBJ1-2; D possibly corresponds to TRBD1 (6 bases). V was pared by 1 base and J by 6 bases, with 7 bases between. The CDR3 loop spans 12 amino acids. Germline CDR1 is SGHDT and CDR2 is YYEEEE. This CDR3 reads CASSLTGHGYTF. CDR3 DNA: TGTGCCAGCAGCTTGACAGGGCATGGCTACACCTTC.

This clone turned up a few times. The chain recombines TRBV6-1 with TRBJ1-6, with 11 bases lining up with TRBD1. CDR1 is MNHNS, CDR2 SASEGT, per germline. The ends lost 3 bases at V and 9 bases at J; junction bases unmatched: 7. The CDR3 contains 16 residues. The CDR3 loop is CASSEFSGTGGSPLHF. The CDR3 DNA follows: TGTGCCAGCAGTGAGTTTTCGGGGACAGGGGGTTCACCCCTCCACTTT.

The V call is TRBV11-2, the J call TRBJ2-2; TRBD1 might be the D (5 bases). In germline, CDR1 is SGHAT, CDR2 FQNNGV. V lost 1 base and J 4 bases, leaving 7 bases between the germline ends. The CDR3 sequence is 14 residues long. The CDR3 DNA reads as TGTGCCAGCAGCTTAGTCCAGGGCACCGGGGAGCTGTTTTTT. Its protein product is CASSLVQGTGELFF.

This clone was seen just once. The chain joins TRBV20-1 to TRBJ2-1, with 10 bases lining up with TRBD2. CDR3 length equals 11 residues. Trimming at V came to 5 bases and at J to 10 bases, leaving 2 bases not matched to a gene. Germline V gene sequence: CDR1 DFQATT, CDR2 SNEGSKA (reference sequence). The CDR3 loop reads CSAQGLAEQFF. In nucleotides, the CDR3 is TGCAGTGCTCAGGGACTAGCGGAGCAGTTCTTC.

The V gene is TRBV18, the J gene TRBJ2-7, with a weak D call TRBD1 (6 bases). The germline V and J ends were trimmed by 2 bases and 3 bases, with 8 bases remaining between them. This CDR3 has 13 residues. CDR1 is KGHSH, CDR2 LQKENI, per germline. In DNA form, the CDR3 reads TGTGCCAGCTCACCAGGCAGGGGCTACGAGCAGTACTTC. Translated, it gives CASSPGRGYEQYF.

This rearrangement joins TRBV6-5 to TRBJ2-1; TRBD2 agrees at 7 bases. With V trimmed by 5 bases and J by 5 bases, 9 bases remained unmatched. From germline, CDR1 is MNHEY and CDR2 SVGAGI. The CDR3 contains 15 residues. The CDR3 region has the DNA TGTGCCAGCAGTACCACGGGACTACCTAACAATGAGCAGTTCTTC. Its protein product is CASSTTGLPNNEQFF.

The chain has TRBV10-1 and TRBJ2-7; perhaps TRBD2 as D (7 bases). Trimming pared 3 bases from V and 2 bases from J, leaving 14 bases between. This CDR3 is 15 amino acids long. Germline CDR1 WNHNN, CDR2 SYGVQD (reference sequence). CDR3 sequence reads: CASSERAGAPYEQYF. In DNA form, the CDR3 reads TGCGCCAGCAGTGAAAGGGCGGGGGCCCCCTACGAGCAGTACTTC.

The chain combines TRBV5-1 with TRBJ2-2; 7 bases agree with TRBD1. J gave up 0 bases and V 3 bases, and 5 bases lay outside the gene matches. The CDR3 is 16 amino acids. Germline loops: CDR1 SGHRS, CDR2 YFSETQ. The CDR3 DNA is TGCGCCAGCAGCTCAGGGGGTGCTTCGAACACCGGGGAGCTGTTTTTT. Translation: CASSSGGASNTGELFF.

This chain connects TRBV6-5 to TRBJ2-1, with 10 bases matching TRBD2. CDR1 and CDR2 (germline): MNHEY, SVGAGI. V was pared by 6 bases and J by 9 bases, with 5 bases of the junction left unmatched. This CDR3 comprises 13 residues. Here the CDR3 reads CASSHGTSVEQFF. Here the CDR3 DNA reads TGTGCCAGCAGCCACGGGACTAGCGTTGAGCAGTTCTTC.

The rearrangement links TRBV10-3 to TRBJ2-7, with D maybe TRBD2 (5 bases). CDR1 and CDR2 (germline): ENHRY, SYGVKD. Trimming removed 8 bases from V and 5 bases from J, with 13 bases in between. The length of the CDR3 is 12 residues. The chain's CDR3 is CAIRGMANEQYF. In DNA form, the CDR3 reads TGTGCCATCCGAGGGATGGCAAACGAGCAGTACTTC.

This sequence joins TRBV5-1 and TRBJ2-2; TRBD1 aligns across 9 bases. CDR3 length: 16 residues. Germline V CDR1 and CDR2: SGHRS, YFSETQ. V gave up 0 bases and J gave up 5 bases; unmatched junction bases: 5. The CDR3 reads CASSLVFGQGTGELFF. The CDR3 DNA is TGCGCCAGCAGCTTGGTGTTCGGACAGGGGACCGGGGAGCTGTTTTTT.

The gene calls are TRBV6-5 and TRBJ1-1; TRBD1 agrees at 9 bases. Trimming cost V 6 bases and J 11 bases; bases outside gene matches: 13. CDR3 size: 14 residues. Germline lookup yields CDR1 MNHEY and CDR2 SVGAGI. The CDR3 sequence: CASSLGQGSMRAFF. The CDR3 coding sequence is TGTGCCAGCAGCCTTGGACAGGGGTCAATGCGGGCTTTCTTT.

This clone has a handful of counts. The chain employs TRBV11-2 and TRBJ1-1, with D maybe TRBD1 (5 bases). Germline CDR1 is SGHAT and CDR2 is FQNNGV. This CDR3 is built from 16 residues. V was pared by 4 bases and J by 1 base, with 16 bases between. The CDR3 here is CASSWRGRGPNTEAFF. The DNA for the CDR3 is TGTGCCAGCAGCTGGCGGGGTCGGGGACCGAACACTGAAGCTTTCTTT.

The gene calls are TRBV3-1 (or the pseudogene TRBV3-2) and TRBJ2-4; 11 nucleotides align to TRBD2. The V and J ends lost 1 base and 4 bases, in that order; junction bases with no gene match: 3. Per germline, CDR1 LGHDT and CDR2 YNNKEL (reference sequence). This CDR3 contains 16 residues. The CDR3 here is CASSQVPSGRKNIQYF. The DNA of the CDR3 is TGTGCCAGCAGCCAAGTACCTAGCGGGAGGAAAAACATTCAGTACTTC.

This chain connects TRBV5-1 to TRBJ2-7, with 7 bases lining up with TRBD1. The CDR3 has 14 amino acids. The V gene end was trimmed by 3 bases and the J gene end by 3 bases; junction bases not matched to a gene: 6. Germline-derived CDR1 and CDR2 are SGHRS and YFSETQ. CDR3 sequence reads: CASSSSAGGYEQYF. The DNA of the CDR3 is TGCGCCAGCAGCTCCAGTGCAGGGGGCTACGAGCAGTACTTC. The full variable domain, with the rest looked up from reference TRBV5-1 and TRBJ2-7, is KAGVTQTPRYLIKTRGQQVTLSCSPISGHRSVSWYQQTPGQGLQFLFEYFSETQRNKGNFPGRFSGRQFSNSRSEMNVSTLELGDSALYLCASSSSAGGYEQYFGPGTRLTVT.

This chain joins TRBV6-6 and TRBJ2-1; tentatively, D is TRBD2 (5 bases). V lost 2 bases, J lost 9 bases, and 20 bases lay in between. This CDR3 has 16 residues. CDR1 and CDR2 from the germline V gene are MNHNY and SVGAGI (reference sequence). CDR3: CASSYQQSGSRGEQFF. In DNA form, the CDR3 reads TGTGCCAGCAGTTACCAACAGTCTGGTTCCCGGGGTGAGCAGTTCTTC.

The rearrangement uses TRBV27 and TRBJ2-7, with D unresolved. V lost 0 bases and J lost 6, with 9 bases in between. Germline V CDR1 and CDR2: MNHEY, SMNVEV (reference sequence). CDR3 size: 13 residues. The CDR3 DNA is TGTGCCAGCAGTTTATCCAGATTTTCCGAGCAGTACTTC. Protein sequence: CASSLSRFSEQYF.

The V and J genes are TRBV6-5 and TRBJ2-1, with D possibly being TRBD2 (7 bases). Trimming removed 6 bases from V and 0 bases from J, with 9 bases in between. The CDR3 sequence is 14 residues long. CDR1 is MNHEY and CDR2 is SVGAGI in the germline V gene. Here the CDR3 DNA reads TGTGCCAGCAGGGGGGGGCCCTCCTACAATGAGCAGTTCTTC. As protein: CASRGGPSYNEQFF.

This chain links TRBV19 with TRBJ1-3, with D perhaps matching TRBD1 (6 bases). CDR3 length: 13 amino acids. Germline V gives CDR1 LNHDA, CDR2 SQIVND (reference sequence). Trimming pared 9 bases from V and 1 base from J, leaving 10 bases between. CDR3 sequence reads: CASAQGSGNTIYF. The CDR3 DNA follows: TGTGCCAGCGCACAGGGATCTGGAAACACCATATATTTT.

DNA of the CDR3: TGTGCCAGTGGCCCAGGGCCACCGCGGAACACTGAAGCTTTCTTT. It encodes CASGPGPPRNTEAFF. This chain joins TRBV19 and TRBJ1-1; possible D gene TRBD1, 5 bases. The ends were cut back, 8 bases at V and 1 base at J, with 17 bases in the middle. CDR3 length equals 15 residues. Germline CDR1 LNHDA, CDR2 SQIVND (reference sequence).

The chain is built from TRBV10-3 and TRBJ2-1; TRBD1 aligns across 8 bases. V was clipped by 10 bases and J by 8 bases; unmatched bases: 7. The CDR3 extends over 12 amino acids. Germline CDR1 is ENHRY and CDR2 is SYGVKD. The CDR3 bases are TGTGCCACCCAAGGACAGGGCGATGAGCAGTTCTTC. Protein sequence: CATQGQGDEQFF.

This clone was counted a single time. V gene TRBV4-1 combines with J gene TRBJ1-4, with 7 positions matching TRBD1. The trim removed 3 bases at V and 2 bases at J, leaving 6 bases unmatched. The CDR3 spans 16 residues. Germline-derived CDR1 and CDR2 are MGHRA and YSYEKL. CDR3 protein: CASSQDGGQTNEKLFF. The CDR3 DNA is TGCGCCAGCAGCCAGGATGGGGGACAGACTAATGAAAAACTGTTTTTT.

The V and J genes are TRBV5-4 and TRBJ2-3, with D tentatively TRBD1 (6 bases). Between the trimmed V and J ends, which lost 4 bases and 2 bases, there was a span of 14 bases. The V gene's germline CDR1 is SGHNT and CDR2 YYREEE (reference sequence). This CDR3 has 15 amino acids. CDR3 amino acids: CASSLPDSLTDTQYF. Here the CDR3 DNA reads TGTGCCAGCAGCCTCCCGGACAGTCTCACAGATACGCAGTATTTT.